This TCR beta chain was sequenced in a study of cytomegalovirus exposure and HLA in healthy donors. Overall study context: A later analysis reported the 130 or so validation repertoires used the same platform as the 666 first-cohort repertoires.

General study findings and limits: Most observed TCR sequences were rare, whereas some public TCRs were detected in many donors. Among TCR beta chains, those listed as cytomegalovirus-associated numbered around 180. The tendency of first-cohort TCR clusters to co-occur in the roughly 110 validation repertoires was identified by a subsequent analysis.

This clone is a singleton in its sample. Its antigen is currently unknown. Here immunoSEQ multiplex PCR was the method, and the copy in TCRdb shows in-frame clones only, minus some. The sample includes some 160,000 clones, approximately 90% of them seen just once. The CDR3 covers 16 residues. Germline CDR1 reads LNHDA; CDR2 reads SQIVND (reference sequence). Germline trimming cut 3 bases from V and 0 bases from J; bases unmatched to any gene: 2. Sequencing used PBMCs. V is TRBV19 and J is TRBJ2-3, with 11 nucleotides matching TRBD1. The TCR sequence derives from a man between 18 and 29 years old in good health and CMV-seronegative. DNA for the CDR3: TGTGCCAGTAGTATGGACAGGGGGCTAAGCACAGATACGCAGTATTTT. This encodes CASSMDRGLSTDTQYF. The complete variable domain, with remaining parts taken from reference TRBV19 and TRBJ2-3, reads DGGITQSPKYLFRKEGQNVTLSCEQNLNHDAMYWYRQDPGQGLRLIYYSQIVNDFQKGDIAEGYSVSREKKESFPLTVTSAQKNPTAFYLCASSMDRGLSTDTQYFGPGTRLTVL.